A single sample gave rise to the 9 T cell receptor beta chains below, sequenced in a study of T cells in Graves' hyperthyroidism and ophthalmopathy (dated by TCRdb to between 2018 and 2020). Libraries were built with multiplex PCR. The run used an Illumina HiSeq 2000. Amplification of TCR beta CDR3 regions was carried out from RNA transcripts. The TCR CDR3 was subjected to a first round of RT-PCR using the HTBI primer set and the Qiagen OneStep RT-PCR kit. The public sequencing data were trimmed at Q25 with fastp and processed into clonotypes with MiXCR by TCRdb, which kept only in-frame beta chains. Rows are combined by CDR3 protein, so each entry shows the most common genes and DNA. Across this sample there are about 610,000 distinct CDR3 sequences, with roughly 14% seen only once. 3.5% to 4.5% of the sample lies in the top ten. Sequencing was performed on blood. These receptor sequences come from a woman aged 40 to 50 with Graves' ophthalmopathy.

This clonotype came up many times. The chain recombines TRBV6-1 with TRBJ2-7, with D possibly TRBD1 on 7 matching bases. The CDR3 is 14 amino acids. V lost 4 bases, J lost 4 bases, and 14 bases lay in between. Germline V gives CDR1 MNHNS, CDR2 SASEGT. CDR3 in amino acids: CASSVEGARYEQYF. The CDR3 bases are TGTGCCAGCAGTGTGGAGGGGGCGCGTTACGAGCAGTACTTC.

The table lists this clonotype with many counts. The CDR3 protein is CASSSSGLSSYEQYF. In nucleotides, the CDR3 is TGTGCCAGCAGTTCCAGCGGGTTAAGCTCCTACGAGCAGTACTTC. The J gene is TRBJ2-7, the V gene TRBV6-2 or TRBV6-3; a weak D match, TRBD2 (6 bases). Trimming stripped 4 bases from V and 0 bases from J, with 13 bases between. Germline CDR1 is MNHEY and CDR2 is SVGEGT. The CDR3 totals 15 residues.

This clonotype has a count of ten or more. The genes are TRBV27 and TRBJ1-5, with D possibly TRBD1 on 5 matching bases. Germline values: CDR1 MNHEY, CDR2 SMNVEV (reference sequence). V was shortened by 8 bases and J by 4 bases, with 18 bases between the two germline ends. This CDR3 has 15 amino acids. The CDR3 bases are TGTGCCAGCGCAAGATACGGGGGAGTTAATCAGCCCCAGCATTTT. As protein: CASARYGGVNQPQHF.

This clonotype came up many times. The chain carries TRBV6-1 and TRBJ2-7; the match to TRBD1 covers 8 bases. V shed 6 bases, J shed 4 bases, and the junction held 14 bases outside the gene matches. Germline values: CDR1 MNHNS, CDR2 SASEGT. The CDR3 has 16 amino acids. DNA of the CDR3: TGTGCCAGCAGACTCCTTCCGGGACAGGAAGCTTACGAGCAGTACTTC. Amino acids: CASRLLPGQEAYEQYF.

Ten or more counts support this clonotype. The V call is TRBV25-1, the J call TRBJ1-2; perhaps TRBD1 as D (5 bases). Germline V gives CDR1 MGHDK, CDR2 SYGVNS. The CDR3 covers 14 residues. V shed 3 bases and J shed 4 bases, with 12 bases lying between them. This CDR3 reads CASSDSSGPYGYTF. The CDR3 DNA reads TGTGCCAGCAGTGATAGCTCAGGGCCCTATGGCTACACCTTC.

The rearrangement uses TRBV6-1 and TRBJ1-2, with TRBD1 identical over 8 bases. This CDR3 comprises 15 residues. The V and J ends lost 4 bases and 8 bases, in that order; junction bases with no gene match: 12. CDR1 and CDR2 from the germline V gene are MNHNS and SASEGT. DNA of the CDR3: TGTGCCAGCAGTGTTTACGGCGGACAGGGCGGGGGCTACACCTTC. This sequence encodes CASSVYGGQGGGYTF.

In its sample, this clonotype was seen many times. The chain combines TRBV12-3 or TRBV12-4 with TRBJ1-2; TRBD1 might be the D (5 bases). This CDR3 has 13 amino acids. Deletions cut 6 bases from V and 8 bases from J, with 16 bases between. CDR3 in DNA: TGTGCCAGCAGCGTACCAGGGTCAAGCGGCTACACCTTC. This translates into CASSVPGSSGYTF.

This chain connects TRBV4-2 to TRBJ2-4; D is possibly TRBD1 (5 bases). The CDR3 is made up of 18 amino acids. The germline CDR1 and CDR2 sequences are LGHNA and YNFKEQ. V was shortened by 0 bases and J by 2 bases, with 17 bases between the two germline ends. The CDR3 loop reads CASSQDMAPGITKNIQYF. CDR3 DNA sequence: TGTGCCAGCAGCCAAGATATGGCCCCAGGGATAACCAAAAACATTCAGTACTTC.

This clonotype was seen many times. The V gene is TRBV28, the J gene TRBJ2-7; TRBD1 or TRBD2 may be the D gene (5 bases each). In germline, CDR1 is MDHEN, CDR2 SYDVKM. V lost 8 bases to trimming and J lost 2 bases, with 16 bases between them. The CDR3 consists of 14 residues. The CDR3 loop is CASRPGRRAYEQYF. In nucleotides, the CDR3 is TGTGCCAGCCGACCGGGACGGAGAGCCTACGAGCAGTACTTC.